These T cell receptor beta chains were read from a single sample in a study of OX40 agonist ivuxolimab in advanced cancers. Libraries were prepared by immunoSEQ multiplex PCR; TCRdb keeps only in-frame clonotypes and omits some of them. The sample comprises more than 75,000 clones, about 88% of which are singletons, and over 0.75% rests with the top ten. Sample: CD4+ or CD8+ T cells sorted from blood, taken in a trial of the OX40 agonist ivuxolimab. These receptors all come from an adult with an advanced solid tumor such as melanoma, head and neck, liver or kidney cancer. Both conserved end residues are part of each CDR3. Each record gives: V gene, clone size, J gene, CDR3 length, CDR3 protein. Clone size is shown for a subset of rows, as once, few, many or a class of expanded clone.

>TRBV7-2|-|TRBJ1-2|13
CASGGQPVYGYTF
>TRBV11-1|-|TRBJ1-2|13
CASSTGQGYGYTF
>TRBV7-9|-|TRBJ1-2|13
CASSSPIGDLSTF
>TRBV7-8|-|-|11
CASSLGNEQYF
>TRBV7-6|-|TRBJ2-3|16
CASSLMAGTSTDTQYF
>TRBV4-1|-|TRBJ1-1|16
CASSQGSGTGNTEAFF
>TRBV15|-|TRBJ2-4|13
CATSRDIAGLCHF
>TRBV28|-|TRBJ1-2|14
CASSFGGQGRGYTF
>TRBV7-9|once|TRBJ1-3|15
CASSSGDNSGNTIYF
>TRBV5-8|-|TRBJ1-1|12
CASRRDSWTAFF
>TRBV2|few|TRBJ1-4|13
CASKLIPNEKLFF
>TRBV19|-|TRBJ2-7|14
CASSKGTGYYEQYF
>TRBV30|-|TRBJ1-1|15
CAWAPLTGANTEAFF
>TRBV6-5|-|-|13
CASSRDSRYEQYF
>TRBV5-1|-|TRBJ2-2|13
CASSVGGSGELFF
>TRBV9|-|TRBJ2-5|15
CASSVGFLTREAQYF
>TRBV29-1|-|TRBJ2-7|11
CSVEGGDEQYF
>TRBV19|-|TRBJ2-2|13
CASSIWNTGELFF
>TRBV7-2|-|TRBJ2-5|14
CASSGEFVRGTQYF
>TRBV7-2|-|TRBJ2-2|15
CASSSWTGADGELFF
>TRBV19|-|TRBJ2-3|16
CASSILGEGRPDTQYF
>TRBV19|few|TRBJ2-3|16
CASSNEDRGITDTQYF
>TRBV7-2|-|TRBJ2-5|11
CASSSSGTQYF
>TRBV11-3|-|TRBJ2-1|11
CASSLSEEQFF
>TRBV5-1|few|TRBJ1-1|12
CASSSPVGGAFF
>TRBV19|-|TRBJ2-7|15
CASSNGRVSPYEQYF
>TRBV14|-|TRBJ2-5|14
CASSQVSGAETQYF
>TRBV7-2|-|TRBJ1-5|12
CASSSSQQPQHF
>TRBV11-1|-|TRBJ2-1|12
CASSLNGRAEFF
>TRBV6-5|once|TRBJ2-6|15
CASSGDGPGANVLTF
>TRBV30|-|TRBJ1-2|16
CAWSKGGMEANYGYTF
>TRBV4-3|-|TRBJ2-3|15
CASSQGNSGSDTQYF
>TRBV18|-|TRBJ2-7|15
CASSSPRAGSYEQYF
>TRBV7-3|-|TRBJ2-7|15
CASSLAGSWGDEQYF
>TRBV5-1|few|TRBJ2-7|14
CASSLAALGDEQYF
>TRBV4-3|-|TRBJ2-2|18
CASSQSEVAGVYTGELFF
>TRBV19|-|TRBJ2-4|15
CATSGPRLAKNIQYF
>TRBV15|-|TRBJ2-7|16
CATSRDGTGGSYEQYF
>TRBV7-9|-|TRBJ2-7|14
CASSPPKGAYEQYF
>TRBV10-2|-|TRBJ2-7|13
CASKRGPNHEQYF
>TRBV5-4|-|TRBJ2-1|15
CASSLDRRTYNEQFF
>TRBV5-1|-|TRBJ2-2|14
CASSLVPVGGELFF
>TRBV4-3|-|TRBJ1-2|15
CASSQDRGRSYGYTF
>TRBV9|-|TRBJ1-6|14
CASSGGQGSAPLHF
>TRBV6-5|-|TRBJ1-5|14
CASSPSVLNQPQHF
>TRBV30|-|TRBJ2-1|12
CAWSAGYNEQFF
>TRBV4-1|once|TRBJ2-5|13
CASSLGLGETQYF